A selection of T cell receptor beta chains follows, all from one sample in a study of shared clonotypes between healthy human individuals. The assay was immunoSEQ multiplex PCR, and TCRdb's table has in-frame clones only and misses some. Of roughly 86,000 clones listed, around 68% are singletons. Sequencing input: memory CD8+ T cells sorted from blood. All receptors derive from a man aged 25 to 40 in good health. Each CDR3 is given with its conserved first and last residue. D genes are given only for firm matches. Clone size is not always given. Where it is, it says once, few, many or a class for expanded clones.

CDR3 DNA	CDR3 protein	D gene	CDR3 length	clone size	V gene	J gene
TGTGCCAGCAGCGTGGGGGGAGTCAGCATAAATGAGCAGTTCTTC	CASSVGGVSINEQFF	-	15	-	TRBV9	TRBJ2-1
TGTGCCAGCTCGTCGAAAGAGACCCAGTACTTC	CASSSKETQYF	-	11	-	TRBV18	TRBJ2-5
TGTGCCAGCAGCTTTCCCCTGGAGCCCGGGGAGCTGTTTTTT	CASSFPLEPGELFF	-	14	-	TRBV11-3	TRBJ2-2
TGTGCCAGCAGTTTATCCGGAGGGGCAGAGAACACCATATATTTT	CASSLSGGAENTIYF	-	15	few	TRBV27	TRBJ1-3
TGTGCCAGCTATACTAGCGGGAGTTCCTACAATGAGCAGTTCTTC	CASYTSGSSYNEQFF	TRBD2	15	-	TRBV7-9	TRBJ2-1
TGTGCCAGCAGCTTAGGGGTCAACCTCCCGGTCCAAGAGACCCAGTACTTC	CASSLGVNLPVQETQYF	-	17	-	TRBV7-9	TRBJ2-5
TGTGCCAGCGAACGGGGCTCCTACGAGCAGTACTTC	CASERGSYEQYF	-	12	-	TRBV28	TRBJ2-7
TGCGCCAGCAGCCCGGAAATACTGAACACTGAAGCTTTCTTT	CASSPEILNTEAFF	-	14	many	TRBV5-1	TRBJ1-1
TGTGCCAGCAGCCTGACAGGGTCGGCTAGCGGCAAGAACACCGGGGAGCTGTTTTTT	CASSLTGSASGKNTGELFF	-	19	-	TRBV7-9	TRBJ2-2
TGTGCCAGCAGCTTCCTGACTAGCGGGGACCAGTATTTT	CASSFLTSGDQYF	TRBD2	13	-	TRBV7-9	TRBJ2-3
TGTGCCAGCAGGAACCAGGGGGCGGTGAACACCGGGGAGCTGTTTTTT	CASRNQGAVNTGELFF	TRBD1	16	-	TRBV7-2	TRBJ2-2
TGTGCCAGAAGCTTCAGGGGGACCAAAAACACCATATATTTT	CARSFRGTKNTIYF	TRBD1	14	-	TRBV5-3	TRBJ1-3
TGTGCCAGCAGTTTCTTCGCAGGGACGTCTGAGACCCAGTACTTC	CASSFFAGTSETQYF	-	15	few	TRBV28	TRBJ2-5
TGTGCCAGCAGTGGTGGTTTTGGGGGACCCTCCTACGAGCAGTACTTC	CASSGGFGGPSYEQYF	-	16	-	TRBV2	TRBJ2-7
TGCAGCGTTGAGACAGAGGGCTATGGCTACACCTTC	CSVETEGYGYTF	-	12	-	TRBV29-1	TRBJ1-2
TGTGCCAGCAGCACCCGGGACAGGGGAGGTTACGAGCAGTACTTC	CASSTRDRGGYEQYF	TRBD1	15	-	TRBV13	TRBJ2-7
TGTGCCAGCAGCCAGCGGAGGTCCTACAATGAGCAGTTCTTC	CASSQRRSYNEQFF	-	14	-	TRBV7-2	TRBJ2-1
TGTGCCAGCAGCTTAGACAGGGCGAACACCGGGGAGCTGTTTTTT	CASSLDRANTGELFF	TRBD1	15	once	TRBV7-3	TRBJ2-2
TGTGCCAGCAGCTTAGGGAGAGATGGCTACACCTTC	CASSLGRDGYTF	-	12	-	TRBV7-8	TRBJ1-2
TGTGCCAGCAGCTTAGTCGGAGGGAGCTCCTACGAGCAGTACTTC	CASSLVGGSSYEQYF	-	15	many	TRBV7-9	TRBJ2-7
TGTGCCAGCTGCCCTCTCGGGGGGGGCGCGTACAATGAGCAGTTCTTC	CASCPLGGGAYNEQFF	TRBD2	16	-	TRBV2	TRBJ2-1
TGTGCCAGCAGCGTATTACACAGGGAAGATACGCAGTATTTT	CASSVLHREDTQYF	-	14	-	TRBV9	TRBJ2-3
TGTGCCAGCAGCTTGGGGACAGGGGTAAACGAGCAGTACTTC	CASSLGTGVNEQYF	TRBD1	14	few	TRBV7-9	TRBJ2-7
TGTGCCAGCAGTGAATGGAGACTGGGGGGGGAAACTAAAAACATTCAGTACTTC	CASSEWRLGGETKNIQYF	TRBD2	18	-	TRBV6-1	TRBJ2-4
TGTGCCAGCAGCCTACTACAGGGGGTCACCTACAATGAGCAGTTCTTC	CASSLLQGVTYNEQFF	TRBD1	16	few	TRBV5-4	TRBJ2-1
TGTGCCAGCCGGGGGGCTAACTATGGCTACACCTTC	CASRGANYGYTF	-	12	-	TRBV6-5	TRBJ1-2
TGCAGCGTTGAAATTTTGGACAGCTCTCCTGGCGAGCAGTACTTC	CSVEILDSSPGEQYF	-	15	few	TRBV29-1	TRBJ2-7
TGTGCCAGCAGCTTAGATCTGTGGCAGGGGGGGACTGAAGCTTTCTTT	CASSLDLWQGGTEAFF	TRBD1	16	-	TRBV11-2	TRBJ1-1
TGTGCCAGCAGCAAAGCAGGGGTCAGGCAGCCCCAGCATTTT	CASSKAGVRQPQHF	-	14	-	TRBV21-1	TRBJ1-5
TGTGCCAGCAGAGGCGAGCGGGAGGAGTACAATGAGCAGTTCTTC	CASRGEREEYNEQFF	-	15	-	TRBV21-1	TRBJ2-1
TGTGCCACCCACGCGAACACCGGGGAGCTGTTTTTT	CATHANTGELFF	-	12	-	TRBV19	TRBJ2-2
TGTGCCAGCTCATCGACCGGGGCGGGTGAGGGGCAGTTCTTC	CASSSTGAGEGQFF	-	14	-	TRBV18	TRBJ2-1
TGTGTCAGCAGATCTGGACAGCACTACGAGCAGTACTTC	CVSRSGQHYEQYF	-	13	-	TRBV27	TRBJ2-7
TGTGCCAGCAGCTTGGACGGAACTAACTATGGCTACACCTTC	CASSLDGTNYGYTF	-	14	-	TRBV5-4	TRBJ1-2
TGCGCCAGCAGCTTGTCGGGCTACGAGCAGTACTTC	CASSLSGYEQYF	-	12	-	TRBV5-1	TRBJ2-7
TGTGCCAGCGGAACAGGGACCCCCTACGAGCAGTACTTC	CASGTGTPYEQYF	-	13	-	TRBV5-4	TRBJ2-7
TGTGCCAGCAGCTTGGGCTTCTCCTACGAGCAGTACTTC	CASSLGFSYEQYF	-	13	-	TRBV5-6	TRBJ2-7
TGCGCCAGCAGCTTGAGTTCGACAGGGGGTAGGTACGAGCAGTACTTC	CASSLSSTGGRYEQYF	TRBD1	16	-	TRBV5-1	TRBJ2-7
TGTGCCAGCAGTTTCTTGGGGGCAGGGGAGACCCAGTACTTC	CASSFLGAGETQYF	-	14	once	TRBV28	TRBJ2-5
TGTGCCAGCAGTGAGTCGACGGGACGAGAAGAGACCCAGTACTTC	CASSESTGREETQYF	-	15	-	TRBV25-1	TRBJ2-5
TGTGCCAGCAGTGTCTCCCTAGCGGGAGGCTCAGATACGCAGTATTTT	CASSVSLAGGSDTQYF	TRBD2	16	-	TRBV6-4	TRBJ2-3
TGTGCCAGCAGTCCCCAGGGGGGGGACCTCTATGGCTACACCTTC	CASSPQGGDLYGYTF	TRBD1	15	-	TRBV6-5	TRBJ1-2
TGTGCCAGCAGTTTCCCCAGGATGGGGTGGGCGGGAGGTACGGTAAATGAGCAGTTCTTC	CASSFPRMGWAGGTVNEQFF	TRBD2	20	-	TRBV28	TRBJ2-1
TGTGCCAGCAGCCTGCAGACAGGCTCTGGAAACACCATATATTTT	CASSLQTGSGNTIYF	-	15	-	TRBV5-4	TRBJ1-3
TGTGCCAGCAGCTTGTCTACTTGGGCTAGCCGGACCTACGAGCAGTACTTC	CASSLSTWASRTYEQYF	-	17	once	TRBV5-8	TRBJ2-7
TGTGCCAGCAGCTTGGAATCCGGGACTAGCGGGAGAGCGAACACCGGGGAGCTGTTTTTT	CASSLESGTSGRANTGELFF	TRBD2	20	-	TRBV7-8	TRBJ2-2
TGTGCCAGCAGCCAAGAGACAGGAGCCTACGACTTCATTCAGTTTTTT	CASSQETGAYDFIQFF	-	16	-	TRBV4-2	TRBJ1-4
TGTGCCTGGAGCGAGGGGACAGCCCCACAAGAGACCCAGTACTTC	CAWSEGTAPQETQYF	TRBD1	15	-	TRBV30	TRBJ2-5
TGTGCCAGCTCACCAGAACGGACAGGTCGCTACGAGCAGTACTTC	CASSPERTGRYEQYF	TRBD1	15	-	TRBV18	TRBJ2-7
TGTGCCTGGTCGCCGGGACCATCCTACGAGCAGTACTTC	CAWSPGPSYEQYF	-	13	few	TRBV30	TRBJ2-7
TGTGCCAGCAGCTTGGACCAAGAGACCCAGTACTTC	CASSLDQETQYF	-	12	many	TRBV5-4	TRBJ2-5